The 24 T cell receptor beta chains given below trace back to one sample, sequenced in a study of blood T cell repertoires in COVID-19. Libraries were prepared by immunoSEQ multiplex PCR; TCRdb keeps only in-frame clonotypes and omits some of them. The sample lists some 13,000 clones, about 84% occurring once. Sequenced: peripheral blood. These receptors were obtained from a human donor in a cohort sampled during active COVID-19.

Note on this clone: The junction departs from germline at one end; a sequencing error may be responsible. The chain couples TRBV6-5 to TRBJ1-1; possibly TRBD1 for D (6 bases). CDR1 is MNHEY, CDR2 SVGAGI, per germline. The CDR3 covers 11 residues. This CDR3 is CASSYGGQPIF. In DNA, the CDR3 is TGTGCCAGCAGTTACGGTGGACAGCCTATATTT.

About this clone: A read error may account for a junction end that differs from germline. This sequence joins TRBV20-1 and TRBJ2-1, with D possibly matching TRBD2 (5 bases). Germline assignment: CDR1 DFQATT and CDR2 SNEGSKA (reference sequence). This CDR3 has 11 residues. In nucleotides, the CDR3 is TGCAGTGCTCCACAGCCTACTAGGGTCCTCTTC. Translating it yields CSAPQPTRVLF.

V and J are TRBV6-2 or TRBV6-3 and TRBJ2-7; D might be TRBD2 (6 bases). The CDR3 covers 17 residues. V gave up 6 bases and J gave up 5 bases, with 26 bases separating them. Germline loops: CDR1 MNHEY, CDR2 SVGEGT. In DNA form, the CDR3 reads TGTGCCAGCAGCCCAGGGCCCCGGGGACGGGGGTCCAACGAGCAGTACTTC. Translation gives CASSPGPRGRGSNEQYF.

This clone was counted only a few times. The chain is built from TRBV9 and TRBJ2-3; D is ambiguous. The CDR3 covers 16 residues. The ends were cut back, 0 bases at V and 0 bases at J, with 11 bases in the middle. CDR1 and CDR2 from the germline V gene are SGDLS and YYNGEE. For the CDR3, the DNA is TGTGCCAGCAGCGTAGACCAGGCTTATAGCACAGATACGCAGTATTTT. Translated, it gives CASSVDQAYSTDTQYF.

This rearrangement joins TRBV7-8 to TRBJ1-3; a possible D gene is TRBD1 (5 bases). There are 15 residues in the CDR3. Between the trimmed V and J ends, which lost 4 bases and 0 bases, there was a span of 10 bases. CDR1 SGHVS and CDR2 FQNEAQ come from the germline V gene. In DNA form, the CDR3 reads TGTGCCAGCAGCTCGACAGCTCGCTCTGGAAACACCATATATTTT. Amino acid sequence: CASSSTARSGNTIYF.

V usage is TRBV12-5 and J usage is TRBJ2-3; TRBD1 agrees at 11 bases. Germline V CDR1 and CDR2: LGHNT, FRNRAP. The CDR3 runs to 19 residues. J lost 3 bases, V lost 3 bases, and 14 bases had no gene match. The DNA of the CDR3 is TGTGCTAGTGGTTTAGGTGGGTTAGGGACAGGGGGAGAGACAGATACGCAGTATTTT. Translation: CASGLGGLGTGGETDTQYF.

This clone was observed once. The chain combines TRBV12-2 with TRBJ2-1; TRBD2, the table's D call, was not compared with the DNA. TRBV12-2 is shown as a pseudogene. This CDR3 is 16 amino acids long. In DNA, the CDR3 is TGTGCAAGTCGCCACGCCGGGACTAGCATACACAATGAGCAGTTCTTC. Residues: CASRHAGTSIHNEQFF.

This chain's CDR3 is CASSLAQLNTEAFF. For the CDR3, the DNA is TGTGCCAGCAGCTTAGCACAGCTGAACACTGAAGCTTTCTTT. The rearrangement uses TRBV7-2 and TRBJ1-1; D is unclear. Per germline, CDR1 SGHTA and CDR2 FQGNSA. Between the trimmed V and J ends, which lost 0 bases and 0 bases, there was a span of 5 bases. The CDR3 is made up of 14 amino acids.

This clone was found once. The chain is built from TRBV9 and TRBJ2-1; no reliable D call. CDR3 length equals 15 residues. V shed 3 bases and J shed 0 bases, with 10 bases lying between them. Germline CDR1 reads SGDLS; CDR2 reads YYNGEE. CDR3 sequence (DNA): TGTGCCAGCAGCGCTCAAGCGTTCTCCTACAATGAGCAGTTCTTC. Protein: CASSAQAFSYNEQFF.

The chain recombines TRBV5-1 with TRBJ1-2; tentatively, D is TRBD1 (6 bases). Trimming left V 0 bases short and J 2 bases short, with 8 bases between. The CDR3 has 14 residues. Germline values: CDR1 SGHRS, CDR2 YFSETQ. The DNA of the CDR3 is TGCGCCAGCAGCTTGGAAACAGGGAACTATGGCTACACCTTC. Translated: CASSLETGNYGYTF. Combining the CDR3 with reference TRBV5-1 and TRBJ1-2 gives the whole variable domain KAGVTQTPRYLIKTRGQQVTLSCSPISGHRSVSWYQQTPGQGLQFLFEYFSETQRNKGNFPGRFSGRQFSNSRSEMNVSTLELGDSALYLCASSLETGNYGYTFGSGTRLTVV.

V is TRBV28 and J is TRBJ1-1, with 7 bases matching TRBD1. The length of the CDR3 is 13 residues. After removal of 11 bases from V and 1 base from J, the junction contained 7 bases not matched to a gene. Germline CDR1 and CDR2: MDHEN and SYDVKM. In nucleotides, the CDR3 is TGTGCCTCGAAGACAGGGAGGAACACTGAAGCTTTCTTT. Translating gives CASKTGRNTEAFF.

The rearrangement uses TRBV3-1 (or the pseudogene TRBV3-2) and TRBJ1-2, with D perhaps TRBD1 (6 bases). The CDR3 has 13 residues. The germline gives CDR1 LGHDT, CDR2 YNNKEL (reference sequence). Trimming cost V 1 base and J 8 bases, with 11 bases left between them. In DNA, the CDR3 is TGTGCCAGCAGCCAAGGACAGGACCGGGGCTACACCTTC. It is translated as CASSQGQDRGYTF.

Turning to this clone: One junction end disagrees with the germline gene, perhaps due to a read error. V and J are TRBV15 and TRBJ2-3; maybe TRBD2 (6 bases). This CDR3 contains 17 residues. CDR1 and CDR2 from the germline V gene are LNHNV and YYDKDF (reference sequence). The CDR3 DNA follows: TGTGCCACCAGCCGAGAGTTGGGACTGAGTTCGGGAGATACGCAGTATTTT. This codes for CATSRELGLSSGDTQYF. Supplemented by reference TRBV15 and TRBJ2-3, the full variable domain reads DAMVIQNPRYQVTQFGKPVTLSCSQTLNHNVMYWYQQKSSQAPKLLFHYYDKDFNNEADTPDNFQSRRPNTSFCFLDIRSPGLGDTAMYLCATSRELGLSSGDTQYFGPGTRLTVL.

This clone has only a few counts. This chain joins TRBV6-2 or TRBV6-3 and TRBJ2-7; TRBD2 might be the D (6 bases). CDR1 MNHEY and CDR2 SVGEGT come from the germline V gene. Trimming took 5 bases from V and 4 from J, leaving 12 bases between them. The CDR3 spans 13 residues. CDR3 loop: CASSHGLQYEQYF. CDR3 in DNA: TGTGCCAGCAGTCACGGACTACAGTACGAGCAGTACTTC.

This clone was picked up many times. The chain employs TRBV28 and TRBJ2-7, with 12 bases lining up with TRBD2. Germline trimming cut 6 bases from V and 2 bases from J; bases unmatched to any gene: 5. Germline V gene sequence: CDR1 MDHEN, CDR2 SYDVKM. CDR3 length equals 15 residues. CDR3 nucleotides: TGTGCCAGCAGCCCCCGACTAGCGGGAGCCTACGAGCAGTACTTC. Translating it yields CASSPRLAGAYEQYF.

V usage is TRBV2 and J usage is TRBJ1-1; D is possibly TRBD1 (5 bases). Germline V lookup: CDR1 SNHLY, CDR2 FYNNEI. The CDR3 runs to 13 residues. Trimming shortened V by 10 bases and J by 4 bases, and 16 bases separated the two germline ends. The CDR3 protein is CATKTDFSTEAFF. Written as DNA, the CDR3 is TGTGCCACCAAGACAGATTTTTCCACTGAAGCTTTCTTT.

There are a few counts of this clone. The CDR3 is CASSQGVRGTLAGTLYEQYF. The DNA of the CDR3 is TGCGCCAGCAGTCAAGGGGTTCGAGGGACACTAGCGGGAACCCTCTACGAGCAGTACTTC. The chain is built from TRBV23-1 and TRBJ2-7, with TRBD2 matching 10 bases. TRBV23-1 is annotated as an ORF whose role is uncertain. V shed 2 bases, J shed 3 bases, and the junction held 19 bases outside the gene matches. The CDR3 is 20 amino acids.

This rearrangement joins TRBV10-3 to TRBJ1-2, with 7 bases that match TRBD1. The germline gives CDR1 ENHRY, CDR2 SYGVKD. This CDR3 spans 15 amino acids. Trimming removed 3 bases from V and 0 bases from J; junction bases left unmatched: 4. This CDR3 is CAISDNRGANYGYTF. CDR3 in DNA: TGTGCCATCAGTGACAACAGGGGCGCTAACTATGGCTACACCTTC.

The CDR3 DNA reads as TGTGCCAGCAGCGCATTATTTACAGGGAGTCAAGAGACCCAGTACTTC. This codes for CASSALFTGSQETQYF. The genes are TRBV11-2 and TRBJ2-5; possibly TRBD1 for D (6 bases). The V end lost 5 bases, the J end lost 2 bases, and 18 bases lay between the germline ends. Germline values: CDR1 SGHAT, CDR2 FQNNGV. This CDR3 region has 16 residues.

The V gene is TRBV18, the J gene TRBJ1-4; TRBD1 is a possible D gene (6 bases). Trimming took off 2 bases at V and 5 bases at J, with 15 bases between the two ends. Germline V gene sequence: CDR1 KGHSH, CDR2 LQKENI. The CDR3 is 16 amino acids. CDR3 nucleotide sequence: TGTGCCAGCTCACCATCTCAGGGGAGAGGAAATGAAAAACTGTTTTTT. It yields the protein CASSPSQGRGNEKLFF.

This clone was picked up a small number of times. J is TRBJ2-2 and V is TRBV29-1; D not certain. Deletions cut 4 bases from V and 7 bases from J, with 16 bases between. This CDR3 is 14 amino acids long. Germline V gene data show CDR1 as SQVTM and CDR2 as ANQGSEA. The CDR3 loop is CSVAGQLLGGELFF. CDR3 bases: TGCAGCGTTGCTGGGCAGCTCCTGGGCGGGGAGCTGTTTTTT.

The chain joins TRBV19 to TRBJ1-5, with D hard to call. Trimming took off 2 bases at V and 3 bases at J, with 5 bases between the two ends. The germline CDR1 and CDR2 sequences are LNHDA and SQIVND (reference sequence). This CDR3 spans 13 amino acids. As DNA, the CDR3 is TGTGCCAGTAGTATACAGGCCAATCAGCCCCAGCATTTT. Translation: CASSIQANQPQHF.

The genes are TRBV2 and TRBJ2-1, with 14 nucleotides matching TRBD2. Germline V gene lookup returns CDR1 SNHLY and CDR2 FYNNEI. V gave up 3 bases and J gave up 3 bases; unmatched junction bases: 7. This CDR3 is 18 amino acids long. This chain's CDR3 is CASSETGTSGSGYNEQFF. The CDR3 DNA reads as TGTGCCAGCAGTGAGACCGGGACTAGCGGGAGTGGCTACAATGAGCAGTTCTTC.

The chain couples TRBV12-5 to TRBJ2-1; 10 bases align to TRBD2. The CDR3 loop spans 16 amino acids. The V segment lost 2 bases and the J segment 6 bases; nucleotides outside the gene matches: 7. CDR1 and CDR2 (germline): LGHNT, FRNRAP. In DNA, the CDR3 is TGTGCTAGTGGTTTGATTCGGACTAGCGGAGTCAATGAGCAGTTCTTC. Amino acids: CASGLIRTSGVNEQFF.